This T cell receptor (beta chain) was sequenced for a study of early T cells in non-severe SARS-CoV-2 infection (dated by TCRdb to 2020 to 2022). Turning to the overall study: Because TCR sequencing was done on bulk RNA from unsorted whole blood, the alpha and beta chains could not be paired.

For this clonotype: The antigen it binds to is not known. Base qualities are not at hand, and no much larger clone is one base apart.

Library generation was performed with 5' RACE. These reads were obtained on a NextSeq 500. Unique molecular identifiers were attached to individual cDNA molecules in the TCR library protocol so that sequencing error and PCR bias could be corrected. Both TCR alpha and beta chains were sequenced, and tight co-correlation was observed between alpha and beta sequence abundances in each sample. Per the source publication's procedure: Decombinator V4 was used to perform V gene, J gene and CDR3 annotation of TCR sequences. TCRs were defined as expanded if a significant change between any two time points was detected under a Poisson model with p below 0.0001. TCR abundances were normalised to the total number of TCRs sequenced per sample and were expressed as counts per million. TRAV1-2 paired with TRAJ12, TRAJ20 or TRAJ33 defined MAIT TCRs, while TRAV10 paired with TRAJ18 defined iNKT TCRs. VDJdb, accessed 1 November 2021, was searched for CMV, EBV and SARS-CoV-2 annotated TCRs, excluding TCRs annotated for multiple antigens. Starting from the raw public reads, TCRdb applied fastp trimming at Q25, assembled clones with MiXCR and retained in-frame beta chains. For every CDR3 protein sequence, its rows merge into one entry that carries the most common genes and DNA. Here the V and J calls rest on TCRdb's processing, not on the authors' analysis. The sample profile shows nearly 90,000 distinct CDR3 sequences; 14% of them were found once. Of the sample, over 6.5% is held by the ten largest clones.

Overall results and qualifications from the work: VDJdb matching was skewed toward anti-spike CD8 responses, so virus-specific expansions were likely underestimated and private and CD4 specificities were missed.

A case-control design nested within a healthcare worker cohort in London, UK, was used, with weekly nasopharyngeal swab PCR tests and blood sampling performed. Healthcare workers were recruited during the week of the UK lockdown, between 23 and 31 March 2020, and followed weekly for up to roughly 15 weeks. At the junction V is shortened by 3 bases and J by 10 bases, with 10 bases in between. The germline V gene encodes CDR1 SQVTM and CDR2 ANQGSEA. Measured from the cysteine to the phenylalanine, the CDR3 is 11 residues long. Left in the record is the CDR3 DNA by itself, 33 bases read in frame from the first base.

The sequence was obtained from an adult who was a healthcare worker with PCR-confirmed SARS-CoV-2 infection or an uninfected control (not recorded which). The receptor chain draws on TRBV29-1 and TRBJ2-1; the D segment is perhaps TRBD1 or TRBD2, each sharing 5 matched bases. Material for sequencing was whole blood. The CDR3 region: CSVDLGTEQFF. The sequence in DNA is TGCAGCGTTGATTTAGGGACCGAGCAGTTCTTC.